This TCR beta chain comes out of a study of graft-versus-host responses after intestinal transplantation. Study-level information: Multivisceral, liver-intestinal, or isolated intestinal grafts went to recipients. Recipients uniformly received anti-thymocyte globulin induction, followed by tacrolimus and steroids for 3 to 4 years.

Only in-frame clones appear in the TCRdb table, and some are missing; sequencing was by immunoSEQ multiplex PCR. Here the sample spans tens of thousands of clones, 91% being singletons. Of note for this clone: Antigen unknown.

The sequence derives from a human donor who received an intestinal transplant. The starting material was unstimulated CD4+ T cells sorted from spleen or lymph node cells, obtained before intestinal transplant.

The DNA of the CDR3 is TGTGCTAGTGGTTTGGTACAGTCGGGACTTAGGAATGAGCAGTTCTTC. Its protein product is CASGLVQSGLRNEQFF. The chain employs TRBV12-5 and TRBJ2-1; D is perhaps TRBD2 (6 bases). V shed 0 bases and J shed 7 bases, with 16 bases lying between them. The CDR3 sequence is 16 residues long. Per germline, CDR1 LGHNT and CDR2 FRNRAP.